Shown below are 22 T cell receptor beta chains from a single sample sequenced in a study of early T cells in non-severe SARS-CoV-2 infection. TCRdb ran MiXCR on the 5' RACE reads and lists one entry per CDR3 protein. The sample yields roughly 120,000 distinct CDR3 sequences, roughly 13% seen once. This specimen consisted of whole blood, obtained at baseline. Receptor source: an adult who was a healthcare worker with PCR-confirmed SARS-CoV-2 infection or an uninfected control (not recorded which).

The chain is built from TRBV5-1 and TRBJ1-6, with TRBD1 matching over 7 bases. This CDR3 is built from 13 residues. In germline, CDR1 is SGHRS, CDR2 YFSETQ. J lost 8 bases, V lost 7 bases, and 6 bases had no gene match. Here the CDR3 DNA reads TGCGCCAGCCACGCAGGGGGTGATTCACCCCTCCACTTT. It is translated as CASHAGGDSPLHF.

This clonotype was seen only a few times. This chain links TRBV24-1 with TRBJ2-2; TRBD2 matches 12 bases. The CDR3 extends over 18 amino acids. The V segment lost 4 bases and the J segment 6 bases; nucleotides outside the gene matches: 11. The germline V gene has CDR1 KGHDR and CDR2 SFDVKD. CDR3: CATSDPTSGRTWAGELFF. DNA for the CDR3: TGTGCCACCAGTGACCCCACTAGCGGGAGGACATGGGCCGGGGAGCTGTTTTTT.

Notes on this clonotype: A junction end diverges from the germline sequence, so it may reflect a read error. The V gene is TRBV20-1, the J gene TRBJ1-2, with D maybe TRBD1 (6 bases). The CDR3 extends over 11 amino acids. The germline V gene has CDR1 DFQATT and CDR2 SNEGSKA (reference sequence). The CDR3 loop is CSTRGASGYTF. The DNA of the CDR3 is TGCAGTACTAGGGGGGCGAGCGGCTACACCTTC.

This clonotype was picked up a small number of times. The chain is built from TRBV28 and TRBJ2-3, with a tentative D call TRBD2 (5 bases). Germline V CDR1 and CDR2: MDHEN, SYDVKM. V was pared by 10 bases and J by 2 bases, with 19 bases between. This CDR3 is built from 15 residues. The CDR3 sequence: CATHRASGATDTQYF. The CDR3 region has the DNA TGTGCCACCCACCGGGCCAGCGGAGCCACAGATACGCAGTATTTT.

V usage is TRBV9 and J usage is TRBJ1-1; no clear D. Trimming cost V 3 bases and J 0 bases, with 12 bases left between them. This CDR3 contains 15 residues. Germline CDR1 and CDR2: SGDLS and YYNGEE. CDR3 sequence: CASSAEVSMNTEAFF. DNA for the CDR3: TGTGCCAGCAGCGCAGAGGTCAGCATGAACACTGAAGCTTTCTTT.

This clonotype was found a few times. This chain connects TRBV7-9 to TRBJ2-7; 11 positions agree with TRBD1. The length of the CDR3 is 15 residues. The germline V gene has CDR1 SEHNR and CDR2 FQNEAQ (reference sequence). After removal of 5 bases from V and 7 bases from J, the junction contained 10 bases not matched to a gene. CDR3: CASSAPDRGPGEQYF. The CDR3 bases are TGTGCCAGCAGCGCCCCGGACAGGGGGCCGGGTGAGCAGTACTTC.

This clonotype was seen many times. The CDR3 nucleotides read TGTGCCAGCAGCCAAGGCCTCCGGGGCCGGGATGAAAAACTGTTTTTT. Its protein is CASSQGLRGRDEKLFF. This sequence joins TRBV3-1 and TRBJ1-4, with D possibly matching TRBD1 (5 bases). Germline V gene lookup returns CDR1 LGHDT and CDR2 YNNKEL (reference sequence). This CDR3 region has 16 residues. Trimming shortened V by 1 base and J by 6 bases, and 15 bases separated the two germline ends. Full variable domain (remainder filled in from reference TRBV3-1 and TRBJ1-4): DTAVSQTPKYLVTQMGNDKSIKCEQNLGHDTMYWYKQDSKKFLKIMFSYNNKELIINETVPNRFSPKSPDKAHLNLHINSLELGDSAVYFCASSQGLRGRDEKLFFGSGTQLSVL.

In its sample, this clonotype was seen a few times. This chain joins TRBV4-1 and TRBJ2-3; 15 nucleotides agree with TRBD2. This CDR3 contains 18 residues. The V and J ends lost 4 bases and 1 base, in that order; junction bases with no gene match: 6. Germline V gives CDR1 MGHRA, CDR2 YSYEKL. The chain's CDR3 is CASSRGLAGGPRTDTQYF. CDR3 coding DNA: TGCGCCAGCAGCCGCGGACTAGCGGGGGGGCCACGCACAGATACGCAGTATTTT.

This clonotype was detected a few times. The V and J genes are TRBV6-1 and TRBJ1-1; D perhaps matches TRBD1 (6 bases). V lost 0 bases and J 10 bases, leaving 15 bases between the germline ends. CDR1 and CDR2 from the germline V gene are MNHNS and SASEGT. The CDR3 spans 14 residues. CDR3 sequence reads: CASSEARGALGAFF. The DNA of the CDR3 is TGTGCCAGCAGTGAAGCGCGGGGGGCCCTAGGAGCTTTCTTT.

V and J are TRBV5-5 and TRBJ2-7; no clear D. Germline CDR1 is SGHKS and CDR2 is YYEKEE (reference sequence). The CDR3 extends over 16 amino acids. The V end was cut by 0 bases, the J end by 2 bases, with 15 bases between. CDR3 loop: CASSLGLRDKAYEQYF. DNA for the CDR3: TGTGCCAGCAGCTTGGGTCTTAGGGATAAGGCCTACGAGCAGTACTTC. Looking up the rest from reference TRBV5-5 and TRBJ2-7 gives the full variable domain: DAGVTQSPTHLIKTRGQQVTLRCSPISGHKSVSWYQQVLGQGPQFIFQYYEKEERGRGNFPDRFSARQFPNYSSELNVNALLLGDSALYLCASSLGLRDKAYEQYFGPGTRLTVT.

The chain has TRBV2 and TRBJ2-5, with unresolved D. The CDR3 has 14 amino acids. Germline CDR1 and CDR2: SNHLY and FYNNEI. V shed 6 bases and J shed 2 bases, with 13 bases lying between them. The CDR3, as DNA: TGTGCCAGCAGGGGAAAGACTCTTCAAGAGACCCAGTACTTC. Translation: CASRGKTLQETQYF.

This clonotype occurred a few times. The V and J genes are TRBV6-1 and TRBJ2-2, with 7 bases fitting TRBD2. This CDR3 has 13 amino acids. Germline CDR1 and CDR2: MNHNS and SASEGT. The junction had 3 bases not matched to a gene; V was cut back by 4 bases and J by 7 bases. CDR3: CASSAERGGELFF. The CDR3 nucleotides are TGTGCCAGCAGTGCGGAGCGGGGCGGGGAGCTGTTTTTT.

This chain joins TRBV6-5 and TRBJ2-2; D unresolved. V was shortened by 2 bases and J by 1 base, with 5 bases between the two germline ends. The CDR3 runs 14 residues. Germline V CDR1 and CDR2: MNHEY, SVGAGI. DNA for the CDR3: TGTGCCAGCAGTTACGGCGGGAACACCGGGGAGCTGTTTTTT. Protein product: CASSYGGNTGELFF.

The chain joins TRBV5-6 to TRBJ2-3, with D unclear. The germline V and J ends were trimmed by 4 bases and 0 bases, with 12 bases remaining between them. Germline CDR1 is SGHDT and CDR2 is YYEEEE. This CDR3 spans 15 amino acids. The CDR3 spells CASSSLPGSTDTQYF. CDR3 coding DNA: TGTGCCAGCAGCAGCCTACCCGGGAGCACAGATACGCAGTATTTT.

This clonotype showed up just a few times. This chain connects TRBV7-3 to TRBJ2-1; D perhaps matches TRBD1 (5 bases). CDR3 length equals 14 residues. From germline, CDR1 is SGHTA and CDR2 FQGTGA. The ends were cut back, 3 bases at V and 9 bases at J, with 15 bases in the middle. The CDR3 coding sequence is TGTGCCAGCAGCTTCGTACCGCAGGGTTTTGAGCAGTTCTTC. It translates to CASSFVPQGFEQFF.

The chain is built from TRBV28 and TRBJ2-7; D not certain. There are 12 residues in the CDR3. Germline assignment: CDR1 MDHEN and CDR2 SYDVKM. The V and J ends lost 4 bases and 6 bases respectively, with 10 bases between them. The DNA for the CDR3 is TGTGCCAGCAGTTGGGGTAAAAGCGAGCAGTACTTC. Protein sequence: CASSWGKSEQYF.

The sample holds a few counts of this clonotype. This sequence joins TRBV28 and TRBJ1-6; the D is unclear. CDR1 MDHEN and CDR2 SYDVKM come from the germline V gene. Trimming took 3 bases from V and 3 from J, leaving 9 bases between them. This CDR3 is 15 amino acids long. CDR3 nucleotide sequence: TGTGCCAGCAGTTTTAGGCAGAACTATAATTCACCCCTCCACTTT. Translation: CASSFRQNYNSPLHF.

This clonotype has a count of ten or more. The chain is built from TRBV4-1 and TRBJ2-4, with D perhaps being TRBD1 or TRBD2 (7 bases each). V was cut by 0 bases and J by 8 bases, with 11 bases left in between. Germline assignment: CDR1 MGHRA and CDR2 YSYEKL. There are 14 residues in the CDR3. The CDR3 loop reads CASSQDRGGDIQYF. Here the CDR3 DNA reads TGCGCCAGCAGCCAAGACAGGGGGGGAGACATTCAGTACTTC.

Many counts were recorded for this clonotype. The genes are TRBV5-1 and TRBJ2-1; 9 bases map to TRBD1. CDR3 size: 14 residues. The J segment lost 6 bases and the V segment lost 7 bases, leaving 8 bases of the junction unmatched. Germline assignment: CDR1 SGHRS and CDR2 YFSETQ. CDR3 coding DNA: TGCGCCAGCGCTGACTCACAGGGGGCCAATGAGCAGTTCTTC. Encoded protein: CASADSQGANEQFF. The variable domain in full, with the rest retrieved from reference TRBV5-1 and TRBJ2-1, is KAGVTQTPRYLIKTRGQQVTLSCSPISGHRSVSWYQQTPGQGLQFLFEYFSETQRNKGNFPGRFSGRQFSNSRSEMNVSTLELGDSALYLCASADSQGANEQFFGPGTRLTVL.

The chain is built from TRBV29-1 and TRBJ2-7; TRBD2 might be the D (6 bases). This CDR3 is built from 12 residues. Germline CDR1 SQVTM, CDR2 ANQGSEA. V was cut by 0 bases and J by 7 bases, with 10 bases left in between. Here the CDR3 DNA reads TGCAGCGTTGAAGATCGGGCGGGGGAGCAGTACTTC. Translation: CSVEDRAGEQYF.

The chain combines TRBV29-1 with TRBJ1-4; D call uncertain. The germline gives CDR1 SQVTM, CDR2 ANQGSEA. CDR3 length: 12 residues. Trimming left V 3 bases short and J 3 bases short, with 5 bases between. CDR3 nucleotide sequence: TGCAGCGTTGATGCGGCTAATGAAAAACTGTTTTTT. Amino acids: CSVDAANEKLFF.

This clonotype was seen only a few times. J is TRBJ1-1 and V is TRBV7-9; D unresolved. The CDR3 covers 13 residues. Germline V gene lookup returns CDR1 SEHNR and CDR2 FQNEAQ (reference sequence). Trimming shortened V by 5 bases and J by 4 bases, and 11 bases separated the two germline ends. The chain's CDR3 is CASSRDISTEAFF. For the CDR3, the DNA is TGTGCCAGCAGCCGAGACATCAGCACTGAAGCTTTCTTT. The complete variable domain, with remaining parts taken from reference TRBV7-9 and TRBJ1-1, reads DTGVSQNPRHKITKRGQNVTFRCDPISEHNRLYWYRQTLGQGPEFLTYFQNEAQLEKSRLLSDRFSAERPKGSFSTLEIQRTEQGDSAMYLCASSRDISTEAFFGQGTRLTVV.